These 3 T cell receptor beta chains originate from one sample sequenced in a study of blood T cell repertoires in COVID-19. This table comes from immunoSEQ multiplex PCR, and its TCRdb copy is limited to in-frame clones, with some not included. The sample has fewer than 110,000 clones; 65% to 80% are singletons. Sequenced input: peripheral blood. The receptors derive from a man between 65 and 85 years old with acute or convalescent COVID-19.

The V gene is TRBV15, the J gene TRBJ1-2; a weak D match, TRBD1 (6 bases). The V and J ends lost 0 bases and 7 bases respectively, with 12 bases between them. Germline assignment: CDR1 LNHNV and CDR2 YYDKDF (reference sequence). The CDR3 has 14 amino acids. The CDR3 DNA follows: TGTGCCACCAGCAGAGATAGCAGGGGTACTGGCTACACCTTC. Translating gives CATSRDSRGTGYTF.

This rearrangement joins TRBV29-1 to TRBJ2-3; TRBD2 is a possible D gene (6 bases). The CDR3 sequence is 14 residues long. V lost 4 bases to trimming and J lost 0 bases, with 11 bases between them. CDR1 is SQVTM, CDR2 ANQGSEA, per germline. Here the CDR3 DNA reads TGCAGCGTTGGGACTATCTCTAGCACAGATACGCAGTATTTT. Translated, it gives CSVGTISSTDTQYF.

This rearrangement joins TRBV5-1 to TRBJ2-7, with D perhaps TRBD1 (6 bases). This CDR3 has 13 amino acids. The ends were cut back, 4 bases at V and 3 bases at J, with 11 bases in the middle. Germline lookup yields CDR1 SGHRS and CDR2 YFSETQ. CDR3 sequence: CASSRGQSYEQYF. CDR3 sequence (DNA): TGCGCCAGCAGCAGAGGACAGAGCTACGAGCAGTACTTC.